This TCR beta chain is drawn from a study of blood T cell repertoires in COVID-19. Across the whole study: Whether acute or convalescent, the COVID-19 samples came from the United States, Italy and Spain. PBMCs, B-cell-depleted T cells, or T cells provided the cDNA or gDNA that made up the material.

Original data processing: Estimates of nucleated cell counts were drawn from the amplification of reference gene primers. Sequencing used immunoSEQ multiplex PCR; TCRdb keeps in-frame clones, though not all of them. The V and J calls and clone size come from that table; D and trimming were worked out from the DNA. Among more than 300,000 clones, 80% to 90% were seen once, and the ten largest hold roughly 1.3%. The length of the CDR3 is 16 residues. The ends lost 0 bases at V and 7 bases at J; junction bases unmatched: 8. Germline V gives CDR1 MNHNS, CDR2 SASEGT. Sequencing was done on a sample of peripheral blood. The gene calls are TRBV6-1 and TRBJ1-2; 10 nucleotides align to TRBD1. The receptor's source is a woman between 45 and 65 years old with acute or convalescent COVID-19. This CDR3 reads CASSEAGRQGAAGYTF. The CDR3 DNA sequence: TGTGCCAGCAGTGAAGCAGGGAGACAGGGGGCAGCTGGCTACACCTTC.